A single sample is the source of the 22 T cell receptor beta chains below, sequenced in a study of OX40 agonist ivuxolimab in advanced cancers. TCRdb keeps only in-frame clones here, not all; method: immunoSEQ multiplex PCR. The sample has around 88,000 clones, about 91% seen once. Source: CD4+ or CD8+ T cells sorted from blood, taken in a trial of the OX40 agonist ivuxolimab. All receptors come from an adult with an advanced solid tumor such as melanoma, head and neck, liver or kidney cancer.

The chain carries TRBV5-3 and TRBJ2-5, with 12 bases aligning to TRBD2. The J call may not be correct, given that the DNA end is closer to TRBJ2-7. TRBV5-3 is an open reading frame, and its role is uncertain. This CDR3 is built from 17 residues. CDR3 coding DNA: TGTGCCAGAAGCTTCGGACTAGCGGGAAGGAGCTCCTACGAGCAGTACTTC. This codes for CARSFGLAGRSSYEQYF.

In its sample, this clone was seen a few times. V gene TRBV7-3 combines with J gene TRBJ1-5; 8 bases align to TRBD1. J lost 6 bases, V lost 4 bases, and 5 bases had no gene match. Germline loops: CDR1 SGHTA, CDR2 FQGTGA. This CDR3 has 14 amino acids. The CDR3 spells CASSSGQEGQPQHF. The CDR3 DNA follows: TGTGCCAGCAGCTCGGGACAGGAGGGTCAGCCCCAGCATTTT.

CDR3 residues: CASSFQGALDNEKLFF. CDR3 in DNA: TGTGCCAGCAGTTTTCAGGGGGCGCTCGATAATGAAAAACTGTTTTTT. This rearrangement joins TRBV2 to TRBJ1-4, with TRBD1 matching 8 bases. V dropped 5 bases and J dropped 4; count of bases not matched to a gene: 9. The CDR3 is made up of 16 amino acids. CDR1 and CDR2 from the germline V gene are SNHLY and FYNNEI.

The chain couples TRBV5-4 to TRBJ2-3; D might be TRBD1 (5 bases). The length of the CDR3 is 14 residues. Trimming took 4 bases from V and 2 from J, leaving 11 bases between them. The V gene's germline CDR1 is SGHNT and CDR2 YYREEE (reference sequence). Written as DNA, the CDR3 is TGTGCCAGCAGCCCCCCCAGGGTCACAGATACGCAGTATTTT. It codes for CASSPPRVTDTQYF.

The chain uses TRBV2 and TRBJ1-1, with D perhaps TRBD1 (6 bases). Between the trimmed V and J ends, which lost 1 base and 6 bases, there was a span of 15 bases. This CDR3 comprises 15 residues. Germline values: CDR1 SNHLY, CDR2 FYNNEI. The CDR3 is CASSEGDRRRAEAFF. CDR3 nucleotides: TGTGCCAGCAGTGAAGGCGACAGGCGAAGGGCTGAAGCTTTCTTT.

This clone qualifies as medium-sized (0.01 to 0.1%). The chain couples TRBV5-4 to TRBJ1-2; D is undetermined. CDR3 length: 14 residues. V lost 0 bases and J 2 bases, leaving 8 bases between the germline ends. Germline values: CDR1 SGHNT, CDR2 YYREEE (reference sequence). DNA of the CDR3: TGTGCCAGCAGCTTGGGAGGCAGCAACTATGGCTACACCTTC. Amino acids: CASSLGGSNYGYTF.

V is TRBV11-2 and J is TRBJ1-6; no clear D gene. Per germline, CDR1 SGHAT and CDR2 FQNNGV. Trimming pared 0 bases from V and 7 bases from J, leaving 7 bases between. This CDR3 has 14 residues. CDR3 residues: CASSLDRRNSPLHF. The DNA of the CDR3 is TGTGCCAGCAGCTTAGATCGCCGCAATTCACCCCTCCACTTT.

V is TRBV19 and J is TRBJ2-3, with 10 bases lining up with TRBD2. With 5 bases clipped from V and 2 bases from J, the junction kept 7 bases outside the gene matches. Per germline, CDR1 LNHDA and CDR2 SQIVND (reference sequence). The CDR3 has 16 amino acids. CDR3 amino acids: CASSPDTSGTTDTQYF. In DNA, the CDR3 is TGTGCCAGTAGTCCCGATACTAGCGGGACCACAGATACGCAGTATTTT.

The rearrangement uses TRBV20-1 and TRBJ2-7, with TRBD2 matching 7 bases. CDR3 size: 11 residues. Trimming removed 5 bases from V and 6 bases from J; junction bases left unmatched: 4. Germline CDR1 reads DFQATT; CDR2 reads SNEGSKA (reference sequence). This CDR3 reads CSAGGESEQYF. The CDR3 coding sequence is TGCAGTGCTGGGGGGGAGAGCGAGCAGTACTTC.

The chain has TRBV6-5 and TRBJ2-7, with 11 bases matching TRBD1. CDR1 and CDR2 from the germline V gene are MNHEY and SVGAGI. The CDR3 length is 16 residues. The V and J ends lost 0 bases and 4 bases, in that order; junction bases with no gene match: 5. CDR3 region: CASSYSFRDRGYEQYF. For the CDR3, the DNA is TGTGCCAGCAGTTACTCGTTTAGGGACAGGGGGTACGAGCAGTACTTC.

This sequence joins TRBV4-1 and TRBJ2-1, with 12 positions matching TRBD2. This CDR3 has 17 amino acids. Germline CDR1 reads MGHRA; CDR2 reads YSYEKL. The V and J ends lost 3 bases and 0 bases, in that order; junction bases with no gene match: 3. This CDR3 is CASSQGLAGSSYNEQFF. For the CDR3, the DNA is TGCGCCAGCAGCCAGGGACTAGCGGGCAGCTCCTACAATGAGCAGTTCTTC.

This clone appeared once. The chain couples TRBV4-1 to TRBJ1-6, with 9 bases fitting TRBD1. The V gene's germline CDR1 is MGHRA and CDR2 YSYEKL. The trim removed 0 bases at V and 3 bases at J, leaving 3 bases unmatched. The CDR3 spans 17 residues. The CDR3 region is CASSQDWTGDYNSPLHF. In DNA form, the CDR3 reads TGCGCCAGCAGCCAAGACTGGACAGGGGACTATAATTCACCCCTCCACTTT.

About this clone itself: The sample has other DNA sequences that encode this CDR3 too. The chain is built from TRBV6-5 and TRBJ1-2, with 7 bases lining up with TRBD1. The germline gives CDR1 MNHEY, CDR2 SVGAGI. The CDR3 extends over 13 amino acids. With V trimmed by 6 bases and J by 3 bases, 4 bases remained unmatched. CDR3 region: CASRTTGDYGYTF. CDR3 sequence (DNA): TGTGCCAGCAGGACAACAGGGGACTATGGCTACACCTTC.

The chain carries TRBV19 and TRBJ2-3; D possibly corresponds to TRBD2 (6 bases). Germline V CDR1 and CDR2: LNHDA, SQIVND (reference sequence). This CDR3 is 15 amino acids long. Between the trimmed V and J ends, which lost 4 bases and 0 bases, there was a span of 11 bases. This CDR3 reads CASSTRERSTDTQYF. The CDR3 DNA follows: TGTGCCAGTAGTACCCGGGAGAGAAGCACAGATACGCAGTATTTT.

Only a few counts were recorded for this clone. This chain connects TRBV15 to TRBJ2-2; D is possibly TRBD1 or TRBD2 (6 bases each). Per the germline V gene, CDR1 is LNHNV and CDR2 is YYDKDF (reference sequence). V was clipped by 3 bases and J by 4 bases, with 18 bases between them. CDR3 length equals 17 residues. The CDR3 sequence: CATSSPVGGGSTGELFF. The CDR3 nucleotides read TGTGCCACCAGCAGCCCGGTGGGGGGCGGAAGCACCGGGGAGCTGTTTTTT.

The V call is TRBV5-4, the J call TRBJ1-1, with 7 bases matching TRBD1. After removal of 1 base from V and 10 bases from J, the junction contained 7 bases not matched to a gene. CDR3 length: 13 residues. Germline CDR1 SGHNT, CDR2 YYREEE (reference sequence). The CDR3 protein is CASSLNTGVSAFF. The CDR3 nucleotides read TGTGCCAGCAGCTTGAACACAGGGGTGTCAGCTTTCTTT.

This clone has only one observation. The genes are TRBV30 and TRBJ1-5; TRBD1 matches 10 bases. The CDR3 totals 14 residues. V was clipped by 5 bases and J by 2 bases; unmatched bases: 3. The germline V gene encodes CDR1 GTSNPN and CDR2 SVGIG (reference sequence). In DNA, the CDR3 is TGTGCCTGGGCCGGGACAGGGGGCAATCAGCCCCAGCATTTT. Amino acids: CAWAGTGGNQPQHF.

J is TRBJ2-3 and V is TRBV27; tentative D call: TRBD2 (5 bases). Germline CDR1 and CDR2: MNHEY and SMNVEV (reference sequence). This CDR3 has 15 residues. Trimming cost V 0 bases and J 3 bases, with 10 bases left between them. CDR3 sequence (DNA): TGTGCCAGCAGTTTATCCGGGGATACAACAGATACGCAGTATTTT. This encodes CASSLSGDTTDTQYF.

The genes are TRBV7-3 and TRBJ2-7; 7 nucleotides agree with TRBD1. V was clipped by 6 bases and J by 6 bases; unmatched bases: 5. Germline CDR1 SGHTA, CDR2 FQGTGA. CDR3 length: 12 amino acids. The CDR3 sequence is CASSRDSSEQYF. The DNA of the CDR3 is TGTGCCAGCAGTCGGGACAGTTCCGAGCAGTACTTC.

V usage is TRBV6-1 and J usage is TRBJ1-4; D is unresolved. In germline, CDR1 is MNHNS, CDR2 SASEGT. This CDR3 contains 13 residues. The V gene lost 6 bases and the J gene lost 0 bases, with 5 bases spanning the gap. The CDR3 DNA sequence: TGTGCCAGCAGGGCTGCAACTAATGAAAAACTGTTTTTT. It yields the protein CASRAATNEKLFF.

The chain couples TRBV30 to TRBJ2-3; D is uncertain. Germline loops: CDR1 GTSNPN, CDR2 SVGIG (reference sequence). With 0 bases removed from V and 4 bases from J, the gap between germline ends came to 8 bases. This CDR3 is 13 amino acids long. CDR3 nucleotide sequence: TGTGCCTGGAGTGTCAAGGGTGCAGATACGCAGTATTTT. This encodes CAWSVKGADTQYF.

To note about this clone: At one boundary the junction diverges from the germline segment, which might be a read error. The V and J genes are TRBV5-1 and TRBJ1-5, with D perhaps TRBD1 (5 bases). Looked up from germline, CDR1 is SGHRS and CDR2 is YFSETQ. The length of the CDR3 is 13 residues. In nucleotides, the CDR3 is TGTGCCAGCAGCTTAGGGGTTACTCAGCCCCAGCATTTT. This encodes CASSLGVTQPQHF. Full variable domain (missing parts from reference TRBV5-1 and TRBJ1-5): KAGVTQTPRYLIKTRGQQVTLSCSPISGHRSVSWYQQTPGQGLQFLFEYFSETQRNKGNFPGRFSGRQFSNSRSEMNVSTLELGDSALYLCASSLGVTQPQHFGDGTRLSIL.